The T cell receptor (beta chain) under discussion was sequenced for a study of T cell repertoires in cytomegalovirus infection. At the level of the study: Newly reported HLA-C-restricted and thoroughly characterized HLA-B-restricted CMV epitopes were employed. A matching HLA type, together with CMV infection, was signaled by public TCR beta signatures.

CDR1 LNHDA and CDR2 SQIVND come from the germline V gene (reference sequence). The CDR3 covers 13 residues. Trimming pared 8 bases from V and 1 base from J, leaving 9 bases between. TCRdb passed the reads through MiXCR, listing each CDR3 protein once. This sample has 250,000 to 300,000 distinct CDR3 sequences, with less than 25% found just once. Remarks on this clonotype: Its matching antigen is unknown.

General observations from the study: Based on cumulative public TCR beta family frequency, carriers of CMV plus the relevant HLA were identified.

The sequencing here drew on cultured PBMCs, taken from culture after CMV antigen stimulation. The sequence derives from a human donor in good health (CMV status not recorded). Some clones in this sample may be carry-over from other donors' samples. The chain employs TRBV19 and TRBJ1-5; the D is unclear. The CDR3 DNA follows: TGTGCCAGTGCAGGCCCGAGCAATCAGCCCCAGCATTTT. Its translation: CASAGPSNQPQHF.